These 20 T cell receptor beta chains share one sample of origin, sequenced in a study of blood T cell repertoires in COVID-19. Some clones are missing from TCRdb's copy, which holds only in-frame ones; the method was immunoSEQ multiplex PCR. The profile shows over 150,000 clones, around 84% of them singletons. The sample consisted of peripheral blood. The origin of the receptors is a woman older than 75 with COVID-19, enrolled during active disease.

The chain carries TRBV6-2 or TRBV6-3 and TRBJ2-5; no clear D gene. Per the germline V gene, CDR1 is MNHEY and CDR2 is SVGEGT. V was trimmed by 3 bases and J by 0 bases, leaving 11 bases between them. The CDR3 totals 15 residues. CDR3 amino acids: CASSYPVEYQETQYF. Here the CDR3 DNA reads TGTGCCAGCAGTTATCCTGTGGAGTACCAAGAGACCCAGTACTTC.

The CDR3, as DNA: TGCGCCAGCAGTGAGTCGACTAGCGGCACAGATACGCAGTATTTT. This codes for CASSESTSGTDTQYF. This chain joins TRBV10-2 and TRBJ2-3; 8 nucleotides match TRBD2. This CDR3 is built from 15 residues. Germline loops: CDR1 WSHSY, CDR2 SAAADI. Unmatched junction bases numbered 0, after V lost 0 bases and J lost 1 base.

The chain uses TRBV6-1 and TRBJ1-1, with a possible D match to TRBD1 (6 bases). Per the germline V gene, CDR1 is MNHNS and CDR2 is SASEGT. The V and J ends lost 3 bases and 5 bases respectively, with 7 bases between them. This CDR3 is 12 amino acids long. CDR3 sequence: CASSDRGTEAFF. In nucleotides, the CDR3 is TGTGCCAGCAGTGACAGGGGAACTGAAGCTTTCTTT.

V gene TRBV7-2 combines with J gene TRBJ2-4; 8 bases line up with TRBD2. This CDR3 region has 16 residues. The trim removed 2 bases at V and 2 bases at J, leaving 5 bases unmatched. The germline gives CDR1 SGHTA, CDR2 FQGNSA. Here the CDR3 reads CASSLLSGGTKNIQYF. In nucleotides, the CDR3 is TGTGCCAGCAGCTTACTTTCGGGAGGGACCAAAAACATTCAGTACTTC.

The chain recombines TRBV4-3 with TRBJ1-4; D is possibly TRBD1 (6 bases). CDR3 length: 20 amino acids. The germline CDR1 and CDR2 sequences are LGHNA and YSLEER. V lost 3 bases and J 6 bases, leaving 29 bases between the germline ends. In DNA form, the CDR3 reads TGCGCCAGCAGCCAGCACCCCACTGGCAGGGGCCTACCCGGGGATGAAAAACTGTTTTTT. Protein sequence: CASSQHPTGRGLPGDEKLFF.

The chain couples TRBV5-1 to TRBJ1-1, with 9 nucleotides matching TRBD1. The CDR3 sequence is 15 residues long. CDR1 and CDR2 (germline): SGHRS, YFSETQ. The V gene end was trimmed by 4 bases and the J gene end by 5 bases; junction bases not matched to a gene: 9. CDR3 DNA: TGCGCCAGCAGCCATGAGGGACAGGGTTGGACTGAAGCTTTCTTT. It yields the protein CASSHEGQGWTEAFF.

This rearrangement joins TRBV28 to TRBJ2-2, with D perhaps matching TRBD2 (5 bases). Germline loops: CDR1 MDHEN, CDR2 SYDVKM. The CDR3 totals 13 residues. Trimming shortened V by 10 bases and J by 4 bases, and 13 bases separated the two germline ends. As DNA, the CDR3 is TGTGCCACCACCGGGGTCGTCACCGGGGAGCTGTTTTTT. This encodes CATTGVVTGELFF.

This clone was observed a single time. The CDR3 DNA follows: TGTGCCAGCAGCTTAGCCCGGGACAGGTTTAATGAAAAACTGTTTTTT. This codes for CASSLARDRFNEKLFF. This chain uses TRBV7-6 with TRBJ1-4; 8 nucleotides match TRBD1. The trim removed 0 bases at V and 4 bases at J, leaving 4 bases unmatched. The CDR3 is 16 amino acids. The germline V gene encodes CDR1 SGHVS and CDR2 FNYEAQ.

The chain joins TRBV5-1 to TRBJ1-2, with D perhaps TRBD1 (6 bases). V was trimmed by 0 bases and J by 9 bases, leaving 12 bases between them. CDR1 is SGHRS and CDR2 is YFSETQ in the germline V gene. The CDR3 has 13 amino acids. The DNA of the CDR3 is TGCGCCAGCAGCTTGGGACAGGACCATCGCTACACCTTC. This translates into CASSLGQDHRYTF.

CDR3 in DNA: TGTGCCAGCAGGCGACAGGGGGAATCCTACGAGCAGTACTTC. It yields the protein CASRRQGESYEQYF. V and J are TRBV28 and TRBJ2-7; TRBD1 matches at 9 bases. This CDR3 comprises 14 residues. In germline, CDR1 is MDHEN, CDR2 SYDVKM. The trim removed 6 bases at V and 1 base at J, leaving 4 bases unmatched.

V and J are TRBV7-2 and TRBJ2-7; 9 bases agree with TRBD2. The CDR3 has 15 residues. V lost 2 bases and J lost 2; bases outside the gene matches: 4. Germline CDR1 reads SGHTA; CDR2 reads FQGNSA. The CDR3, as DNA: TGTGCCAGCAGCTTATTGGCTAGCGGGACCTACGAGCAGTACTTC. Translated, it gives CASSLLASGTYEQYF.

This chain joins TRBV19 and TRBJ2-7; 7 bases are a match to TRBD1. The V and J ends lost 3 bases and 3 bases, in that order; junction bases with no gene match: 8. The germline CDR1 and CDR2 sequences are LNHDA and SQIVND (reference sequence). There are 15 residues in the CDR3. The CDR3 region has the DNA TGTGCCAGTAGTATGACTACAGGGGACGACTACGAGCAGTACTTC. As protein: CASSMTTGDDYEQYF. Using reference TRBV19 and TRBJ2-7 for the parts outside the CDR3, the full variable domain is DGGITQSPKYLFRKEGQNVTLSCEQNLNHDAMYWYRQDPGQGLRLIYYSQIVNDFQKGDIAEGYSVSREKKESFPLTVTSAQKNPTAFYLCASSMTTGDDYEQYFGPGTRLTVT.

This clone appeared a few times. J is TRBJ2-6 and V is TRBV10-3; D uncertain. Germline V gives CDR1 ENHRY, CDR2 SYGVKD. V lost 2 bases to trimming and J lost 0 bases, with 8 bases between them. The CDR3 is 16 residues long. CDR3 sequence: CAISELRNSGANVLTF. In nucleotides, the CDR3 is TGTGCCATCAGTGAGCTCAGGAACTCTGGGGCCAACGTCCTGACTTTC.

The chain uses TRBV5-1 and TRBJ1-4; D gene uncertain. The CDR3 sequence is 14 residues long. Trimming stripped 0 bases from V and 5 bases from J, with 8 bases between. The germline V gene encodes CDR1 SGHRS and CDR2 YFSETQ. CDR3 loop: CASSLANPNEKLFF. CDR3 sequence (DNA): TGCGCCAGCAGCTTGGCAAATCCAAATGAAAAACTGTTTTTT.

The V and J genes are TRBV21-1 and TRBJ1-5. TRBV21-1 constitutes a pseudogene. CDR3 length: 18 amino acids. The CDR3 coding sequence is TGTGCCAGCAGCAAAACCCGACGGGATGGTAATAGCAATCAGCCCCAGCATTTT. Protein sequence: CASSKTRRDGNSNQPQHF.

The chain links TRBV6-6 to TRBJ2-1, with no clear D. Trimming left V 5 bases short and J 8 bases short, with 16 bases between. The CDR3 contains 14 residues. Per the germline V gene, CDR1 is MNHNY and CDR2 is SVGAGI (reference sequence). For the CDR3, the DNA is TGTGCCAGCAGTGCAACCGTTGGGCCTCATGAGCAGTTCTTC. Translation: CASSATVGPHEQFF.

In this sample, this clone turned up once. The chain employs TRBV29-1 and TRBJ2-5, with D unresolved. The germline V gene has CDR1 SQVTM and CDR2 ANQGSEA. Deletions cut 6 bases from V and 0 bases from J, with 11 bases between. The CDR3 runs to 13 residues. The CDR3 here is CSVELGNQETQYF. As DNA, the CDR3 is TGCAGCGTGGAGCTAGGTAACCAAGAGACCCAGTACTTC.

The chain recombines TRBV19 with TRBJ1-2; D possibly corresponds to TRBD1 (5 bases). The CDR3 contains 14 residues. Germline CDR1 and CDR2: LNHDA and SQIVND (reference sequence). The V and J ends lost 5 bases and 8 bases respectively, with 18 bases between them. The CDR3 is CASSSRREGKGYTF. The CDR3 coding sequence is TGTGCCAGTAGTTCCCGACGGGAGGGGAAGGGCTACACCTTC. Filled out from reference TRBV19 and TRBJ1-2, the complete variable domain reads DGGITQSPKYLFRKEGQNVTLSCEQNLNHDAMYWYRQDPGQGLRLIYYSQIVNDFQKGDIAEGYSVSREKKESFPLTVTSAQKNPTAFYLCASSSRREGKGYTFGSGTRLTVV.

The genes are TRBV14 and TRBJ1-4; 8 nucleotides match TRBD1. The length of the CDR3 is 16 residues. The germline gives CDR1 SGHDN, CDR2 FVKESK. J lost 12 bases, V lost 6 bases, and 18 bases had no gene match. CDR3 amino acids: CASSRGQGGFQGELFF. The CDR3, as DNA: TGTGCCAGCAGTCGCGGACAGGGTGGCTTCCAGGGTGAACTGTTTTTT. Complete variable domain (other parts from reference TRBV14 and TRBJ1-4): EAGVTQFPSHSVIEKGQTVTLRCDPISGHDNLYWYRRVMGKEIKFLLHFVKESKQDESGMPNNRFLAERTGGTYSTLKVQPAELEDSGVYFCASSRGQGGFQGELFFGSGTQLSVL.

The chain carries TRBV15 and TRBJ1-2, with D unclear. Germline-derived CDR1 and CDR2 are LNHNV and YYDKDF (reference sequence). The V end was cut by 8 bases, the J end by 3 bases, with 10 bases between. This CDR3 comprises 12 residues. CDR3 residues: CATGLVDYGYTF. In nucleotides, the CDR3 is TGTGCCACCGGGCTCGTGGACTATGGCTACACCTTC.